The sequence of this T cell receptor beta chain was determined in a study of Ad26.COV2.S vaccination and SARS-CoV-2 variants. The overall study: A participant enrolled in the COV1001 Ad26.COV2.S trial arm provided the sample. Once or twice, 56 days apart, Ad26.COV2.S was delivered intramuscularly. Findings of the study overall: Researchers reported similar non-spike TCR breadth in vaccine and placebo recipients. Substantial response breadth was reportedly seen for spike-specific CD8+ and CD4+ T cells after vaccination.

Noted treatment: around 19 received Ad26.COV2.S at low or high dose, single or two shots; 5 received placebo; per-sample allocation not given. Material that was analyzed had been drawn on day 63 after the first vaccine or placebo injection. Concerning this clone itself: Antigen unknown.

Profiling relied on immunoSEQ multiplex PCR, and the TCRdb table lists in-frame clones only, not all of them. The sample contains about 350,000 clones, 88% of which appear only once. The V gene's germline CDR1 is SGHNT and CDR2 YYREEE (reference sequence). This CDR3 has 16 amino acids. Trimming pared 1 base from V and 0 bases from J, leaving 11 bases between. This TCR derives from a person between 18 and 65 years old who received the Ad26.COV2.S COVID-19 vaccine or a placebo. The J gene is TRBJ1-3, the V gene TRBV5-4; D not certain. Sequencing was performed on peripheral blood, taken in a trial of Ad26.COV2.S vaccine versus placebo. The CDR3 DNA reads TGTGCCAGCAGCTTGTACGGGTCCCTCTCTGGAAACACCATATATTTT. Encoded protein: CASSLYGSLSGNTIYF.